This TCR beta chain came from a study of T cells in Graves' hyperthyroidism and ophthalmopathy. Any patient presenting with uncontrolled infection, other autoimmune disease, pregnancy or lactation was left out. Orbital computed tomography and thyroid ultrasound, together with serum TRAb and thyroxine and clinical symptoms, were used for diagnoses. The PBMCs had their origin in around 10 ml of fresh peripheral blood. Ten or more counts support this clonotype. The antigen is not known. Regarding the study as a whole: Median prediction lead before ophthalmopathy onset was about 6.7 months with the model.

Amplification of TCR beta CDR3 regions used RNA as the template. HTBI primers were used for first-round RT-PCR of the TCR CDR3. Using its own MiXCR run on the multiplex PCR reads, TCRdb lists one record per CDR3 protein. The table lists some 500,000 distinct CDR3 sequences, around 22% of them singletons, with approximately 10% in the top ten. The CDR3 loop spans 14 amino acids. V lost 1 base and J lost 9, with 16 bases in between. Looked up from germline, CDR1 is SGHAT and CDR2 is FQNNGV. The chain uses TRBV11-2 and TRBJ2-7; maybe TRBD1 (5 bases). The sample taken for sequencing was blood. The clonotype was recovered from a woman in her twenties or thirties with Graves' ophthalmopathy. CDR3 region: CASSLGGRDLGQYF. The CDR3 coding sequence is TGTGCCAGCAGCTTAGGTGGCAGGGATTTGGGGCAGTACTTC.